This T cell receptor (beta chain) is from a study of identical twins. Germline V lookup: CDR1 SGHNT, CDR2 YYREEE (reference sequence). CDR3 length: 12 residues. V dropped 4 bases and J dropped 11 bases, with 15 bases sitting between them. TCRdb reprocessed the 5' RACE reads via MiXCR and lists one record per CDR3 protein. The sample lists 400,000 to 600,000 distinct CDR3 sequences, about a fifth occurring once. Healthy Caucasians supplied all donations. This sample was also put to use in a study of yellow fever vaccine responses in identical twins.

This sequence was found in a woman younger than 30 in good health. The V gene is TRBV5-4, the J gene TRBJ1-1, with D perhaps TRBD1 (6 bases). The sequenced sample consisted of CD4+ T cells sorted from blood. Here the CDR3 reads CASSTVQGDAFF. The CDR3 nucleotides read TGTGCCAGCAGCACCGTACAGGGAGACGCTTTCTTT.